The clone carrying this T cell receptor beta chain was found a few times. Its antigen remains unidentified. At one boundary the junction diverges from the germline segment, which might be a read error. Authors' methods: The authors used CDR3 differences across clinicopathological groups to build a distant-metastasis classifier for papillary thyroid cancer. MiXCR re-clonotyped the PCR reads for TCRdb. TCRdb, not the authors, supplied the V and J calls. The table lists around 70,000 clones, 18% of them singletons. No treatment had been given to any patient before thyroid surgery. The data belong to a study of metastatic and nonmetastatic thyroid tumors. The overall study: Comparative analysis of repertoires was undertaken across blood and tumor or nodule tissue obtained from malignant and benign thyroid patients. The study, taken as a whole, reports: In both blood and tumor samples, TCR beta diversity was reported significantly higher for malignant than benign nodules.

Specimen: blood. The source of this sequence is a female donor with papillary thyroid cancer or a benign thyroid nodule (not recorded which). Some clones in this sample may be carry-over from other donors' samples.

CDR3 sequence (DNA): TGTGCCAGCAGTGAACTAGCGGGAGGGTATACGCATTATTTT. Translation: CASSELAGGYTHYF. The V call is TRBV6-4, the J call TRBJ2-3; TRBD2 agrees at 13 bases. CDR3 length equals 14 residues. Germline V gene sequence: CDR1 MRHNA, CDR2 SNTAGT.